This TCR beta chain is drawn from a study of shared T cell receptors in the human thymus. Germline V gene lookup returns CDR1 MRHNA and CDR2 SNTAGT. V was pared by 4 bases and J by 3 bases, with 7 bases between. The CDR3 is 13 amino acids. Repertoires were generated with immunoSEQ multiplex PCR, while TCRdb's copy carries only in-frame clones and drops some. The sample contains hundreds of thousands of clones, about 89% of which appear only once. This sample also belongs to another study, concerning human thymus T cells.

The chain joins TRBV6-4 to TRBJ1-5; D gene unclear. The sequenced material came from thymocytes. The receptor's source is a boy in the first two years of life with a congenital heart defect. The CDR3 DNA sequence: TGTGCCAGCAGTGTAGCTATCAATCAGCCCCAGCATTTT. Residues: CASSVAINQPQHF.